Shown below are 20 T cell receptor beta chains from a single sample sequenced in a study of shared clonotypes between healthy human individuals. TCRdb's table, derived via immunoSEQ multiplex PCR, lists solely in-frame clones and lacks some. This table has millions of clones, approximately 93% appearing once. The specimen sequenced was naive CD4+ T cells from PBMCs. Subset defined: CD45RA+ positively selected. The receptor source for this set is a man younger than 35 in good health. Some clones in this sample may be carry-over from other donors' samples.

The CDR3 region is CASTEGAFRPGELFF. The DNA of the CDR3 is TGCGCCAGCACAGAGGGGGCATTTCGTCCCGGGGAGCTGTTTTTT. The chain combines TRBV5-1 with TRBJ2-2; TRBD1 aligns across 7 bases. The CDR3 is made up of 15 amino acids. From germline, CDR1 is SGHRS and CDR2 YFSETQ. With 6 bases clipped from V and 6 bases from J, the junction kept 11 bases outside the gene matches. Complete variable domain (other parts from reference TRBV5-1 and TRBJ2-2): KAGVTQTPRYLIKTRGQQVTLSCSPISGHRSVSWYQQTPGQGLQFLFEYFSETQRNKGNFPGRFSGRQFSNSRSEMNVSTLELGDSALYLCASTEGAFRPGELFFGEGSRLTVL.

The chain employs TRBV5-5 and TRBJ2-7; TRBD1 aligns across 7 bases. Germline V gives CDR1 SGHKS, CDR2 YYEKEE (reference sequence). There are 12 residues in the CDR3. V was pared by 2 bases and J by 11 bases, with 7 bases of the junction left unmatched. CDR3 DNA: TGTGCCAGCAGCTTTCCGGACAGGCCGAAGTACTTC. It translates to CASSFPDRPKYF. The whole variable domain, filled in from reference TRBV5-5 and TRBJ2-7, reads DAGVTQSPTHLIKTRGQQVTLRCSPISGHKSVSWYQQVLGQGPQFIFQYYEKEERGRGNFPDRFSARQFPNYSSELNVNALLLGDSALYLCASSFPDRPKYFGPGTRLTVT.

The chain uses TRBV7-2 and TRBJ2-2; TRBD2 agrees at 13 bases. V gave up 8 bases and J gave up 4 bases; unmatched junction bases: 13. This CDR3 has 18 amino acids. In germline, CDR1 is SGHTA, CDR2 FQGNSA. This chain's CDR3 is CASRPGLAGSRGTGELFF. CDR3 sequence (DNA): TGTGCCAGCCGCCCGGGACTAGCGGGATCCCGGGGCACCGGGGAGCTGTTTTTT.

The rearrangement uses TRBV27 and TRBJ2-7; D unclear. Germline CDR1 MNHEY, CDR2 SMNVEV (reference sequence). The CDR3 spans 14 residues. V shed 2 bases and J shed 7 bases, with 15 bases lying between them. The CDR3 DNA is TGTGCCAGCAGTTTACGGGCCAGAACAAGGGAGCAGTACTTC. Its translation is CASSLRARTREQYF.

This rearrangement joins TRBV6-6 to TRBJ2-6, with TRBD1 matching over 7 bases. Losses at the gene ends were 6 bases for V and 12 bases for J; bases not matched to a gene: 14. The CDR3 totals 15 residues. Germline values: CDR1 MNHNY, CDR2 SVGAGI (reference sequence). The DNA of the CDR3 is TGTGCCAGCAGGGTGACAGGGTTTTCTACGGGCGTCCTGACTTTC. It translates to CASRVTGFSTGVLTF.

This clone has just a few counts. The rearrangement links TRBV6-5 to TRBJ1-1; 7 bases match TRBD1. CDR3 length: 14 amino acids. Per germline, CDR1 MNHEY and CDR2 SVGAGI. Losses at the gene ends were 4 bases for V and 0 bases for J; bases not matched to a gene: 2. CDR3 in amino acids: CASSSGQMNTEAFF. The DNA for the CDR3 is TGTGCCAGCAGTTCGGGACAGATGAACACTGAAGCTTTCTTT.

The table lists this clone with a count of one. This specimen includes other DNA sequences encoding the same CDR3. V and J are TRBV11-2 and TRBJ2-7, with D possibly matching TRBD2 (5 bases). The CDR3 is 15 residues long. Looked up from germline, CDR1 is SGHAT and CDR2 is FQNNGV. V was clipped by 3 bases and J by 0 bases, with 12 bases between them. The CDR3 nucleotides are TGTGCCAGCAGCTTGCCGGCGGGTGCCTCCTACGAGCAGTACTTC. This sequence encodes CASSLPAGASYEQYF. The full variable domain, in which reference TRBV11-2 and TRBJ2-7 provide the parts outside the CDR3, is EAGVAQSPRYKIIEKRQSVAFWCNPISGHATLYWYQQILGQGPKLLIQFQNNGVVDDSQLPKDRFSAERLKGVDSTLKIQPAKLEDSAVYLCASSLPAGASYEQYFGPGTRLTVT.

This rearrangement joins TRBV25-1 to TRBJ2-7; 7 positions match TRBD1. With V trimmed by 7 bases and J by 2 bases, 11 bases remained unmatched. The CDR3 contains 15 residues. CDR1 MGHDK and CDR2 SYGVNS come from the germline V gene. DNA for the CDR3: TGTGCCAGCACCGACCGGAGCCAGGGGGCCTACGAGCAGTACTTC. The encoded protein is CASTDRSQGAYEQYF.

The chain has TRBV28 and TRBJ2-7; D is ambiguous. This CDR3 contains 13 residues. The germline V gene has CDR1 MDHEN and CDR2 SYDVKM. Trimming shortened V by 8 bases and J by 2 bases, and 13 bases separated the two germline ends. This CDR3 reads CASGVWGTYEQYF. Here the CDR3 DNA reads TGTGCCAGCGGTGTTTGGGGAACCTACGAGCAGTACTTC.

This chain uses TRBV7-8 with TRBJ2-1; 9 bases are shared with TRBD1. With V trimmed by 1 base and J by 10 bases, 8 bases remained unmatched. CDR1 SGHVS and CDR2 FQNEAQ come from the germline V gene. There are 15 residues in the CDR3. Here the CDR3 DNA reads TGTGCCAGCAGCTTAGTGGGACAGGGTGAGGACGAGCAGTTCTTC. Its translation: CASSLVGQGEDEQFF.

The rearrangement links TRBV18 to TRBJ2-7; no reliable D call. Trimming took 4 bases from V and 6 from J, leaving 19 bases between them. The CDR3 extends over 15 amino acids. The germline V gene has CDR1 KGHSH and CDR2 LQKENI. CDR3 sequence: CASSLLLDPGGEQYF. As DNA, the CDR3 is TGTGCCAGCTCACTTCTCTTAGATCCCGGCGGCGAGCAGTACTTC. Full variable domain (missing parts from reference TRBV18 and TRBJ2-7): NAGVMQNPRHLVRRRGQEARLRCSPMKGHSHVYWYRQLPEEGLKFMVYLQKENIIDESGMPKERFSAEFPKEGPSILRIQQVVRGDSAAYFCASSLLLDPGGEQYFGPGTRLTVT.

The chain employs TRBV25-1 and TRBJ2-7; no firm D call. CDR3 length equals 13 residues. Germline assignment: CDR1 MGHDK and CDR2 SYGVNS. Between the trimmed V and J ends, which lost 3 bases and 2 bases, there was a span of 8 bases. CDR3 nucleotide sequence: TGTGCCAGCAGTGAGCCAGGCGCCTACGAGCAGTACTTC. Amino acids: CASSEPGAYEQYF.

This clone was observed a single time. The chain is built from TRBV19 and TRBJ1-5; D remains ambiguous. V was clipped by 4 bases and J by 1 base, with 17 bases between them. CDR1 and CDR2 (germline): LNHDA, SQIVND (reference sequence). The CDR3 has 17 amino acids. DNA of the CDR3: TGTGCCAGTAGTAGTAGTAAGCGGGATCGGAGCAATCAGCCCCAGCATTTT. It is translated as CASSSSKRDRSNQPQHF. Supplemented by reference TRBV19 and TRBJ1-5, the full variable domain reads DGGITQSPKYLFRKEGQNVTLSCEQNLNHDAMYWYRQDPGQGLRLIYYSQIVNDFQKGDIAEGYSVSREKKESFPLTVTSAQKNPTAFYLCASSSSKRDRSNQPQHFGDGTRLSIL.

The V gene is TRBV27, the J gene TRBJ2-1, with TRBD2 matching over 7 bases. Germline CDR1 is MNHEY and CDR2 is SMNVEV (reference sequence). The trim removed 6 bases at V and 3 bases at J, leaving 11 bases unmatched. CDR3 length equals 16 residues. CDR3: CASRPPGLSIYNEQFF. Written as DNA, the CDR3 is TGTGCCAGCAGACCCCCGGGACTATCGATCTACAATGAGCAGTTCTTC.

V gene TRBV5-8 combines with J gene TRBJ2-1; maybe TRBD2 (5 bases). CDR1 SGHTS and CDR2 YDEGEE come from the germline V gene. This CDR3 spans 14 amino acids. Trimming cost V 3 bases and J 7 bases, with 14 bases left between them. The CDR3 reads CASSSGGRRNEQFF. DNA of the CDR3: TGTGCCAGCAGCTCCGGAGGCAGGAGGAATGAGCAGTTCTTC.

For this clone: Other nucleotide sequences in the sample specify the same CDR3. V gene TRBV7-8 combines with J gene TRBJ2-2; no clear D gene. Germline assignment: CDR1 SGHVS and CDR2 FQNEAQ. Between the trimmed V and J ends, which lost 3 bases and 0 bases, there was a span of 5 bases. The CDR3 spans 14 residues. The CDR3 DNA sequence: TGTGCCAGCAGCTTCTTAGCGAACACCGGGGAGCTGTTTTTT. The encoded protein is CASSFLANTGELFF. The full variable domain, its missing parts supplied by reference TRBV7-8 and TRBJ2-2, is GAGVSQSPRYKVAKRGQDVALRCDPISGHVSLFWYQQALGQGPEFLTYFQNEAQLDKSGLPSDRFFAERPEGSVSTLKIQRTQQEDSAVYLCASSFLANTGELFFGEGSRLTVL.

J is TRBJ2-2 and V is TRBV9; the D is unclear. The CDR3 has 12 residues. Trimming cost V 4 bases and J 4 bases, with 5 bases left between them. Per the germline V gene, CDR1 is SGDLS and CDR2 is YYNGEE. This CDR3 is CASSQSTGELFF. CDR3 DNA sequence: TGTGCCAGCAGCCAAAGCACCGGGGAGCTGTTTTTT.

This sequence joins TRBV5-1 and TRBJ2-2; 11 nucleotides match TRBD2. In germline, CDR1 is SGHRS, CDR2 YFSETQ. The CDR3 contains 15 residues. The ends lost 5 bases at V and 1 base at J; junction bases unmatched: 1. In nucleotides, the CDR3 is TGCGCCAGCAGAGGACTAGCGGGGAACACCGGGGAGCTGTTTTTT. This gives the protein CASRGLAGNTGELFF.

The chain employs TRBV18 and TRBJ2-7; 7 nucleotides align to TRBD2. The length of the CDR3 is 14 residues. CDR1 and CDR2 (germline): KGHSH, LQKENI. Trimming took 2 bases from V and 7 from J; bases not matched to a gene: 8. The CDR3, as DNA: TGTGCCAGCTCACCAAGGGCCGAGGGAGGGGAGCAGTACTTC. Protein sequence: CASSPRAEGGEQYF.

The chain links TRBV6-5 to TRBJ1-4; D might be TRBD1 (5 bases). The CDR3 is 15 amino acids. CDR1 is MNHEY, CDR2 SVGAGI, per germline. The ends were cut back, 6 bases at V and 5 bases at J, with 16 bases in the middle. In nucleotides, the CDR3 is TGTGCCAGCAGGCGCTACGGGACGGCAAATGAAAAACTGTTTTTT. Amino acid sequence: CASRRYGTANEKLFF.